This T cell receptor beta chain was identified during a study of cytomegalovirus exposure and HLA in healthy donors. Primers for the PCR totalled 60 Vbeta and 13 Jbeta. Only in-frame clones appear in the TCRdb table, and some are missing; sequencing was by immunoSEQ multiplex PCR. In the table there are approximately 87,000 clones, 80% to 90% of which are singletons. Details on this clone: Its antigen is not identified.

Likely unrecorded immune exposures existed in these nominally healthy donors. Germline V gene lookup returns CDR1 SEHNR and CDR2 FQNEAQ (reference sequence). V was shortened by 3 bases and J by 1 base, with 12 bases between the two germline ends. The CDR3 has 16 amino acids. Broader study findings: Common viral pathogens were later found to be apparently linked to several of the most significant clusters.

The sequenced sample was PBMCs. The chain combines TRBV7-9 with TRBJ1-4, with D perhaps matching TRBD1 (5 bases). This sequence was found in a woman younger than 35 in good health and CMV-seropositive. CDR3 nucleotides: TGTGCCAGCAGCTTCTCCGCAGGGTTAACTAATGAAAAACTGTTTTTT. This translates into CASSFSAGLTNEKLFF.